Presented here are 25 T cell receptor beta chains from one specimen sequenced in a study of pediatric ulcerative colitis. Repertoires were generated with immunoSEQ multiplex PCR, while TCRdb's copy carries only in-frame clones and drops some. This table has tens of thousands of clones, 77% appearing once. Material: blood. These TCRs come from a boy between 10 and 17 years old with moderate ulcerative colitis.

The V and J genes are TRBV7-9 and TRBJ1-1, with TRBD1 as a possible D gene (5 bases). Trimming stripped 1 base from V and 1 base from J, with 16 bases between. Germline assignment: CDR1 SEHNR and CDR2 FQNEAQ (reference sequence). This CDR3 spans 17 amino acids. The DNA of the CDR3 is TGTGCCAGCAGCTTAGTGGGGTTGAGACAGCGGAACACTGAAGCTTTCTTT. Protein sequence: CASSLVGLRQRNTEAFF.

This chain links TRBV7-3 with TRBJ2-7; D is possibly TRBD1 (6 bases). The V gene's germline CDR1 is SGHTA and CDR2 FQGTGA. There are 13 residues in the CDR3. Trimming removed 5 bases at V and 6 bases at J, with 14 bases between. Written as DNA, the CDR3 is TGTGCCAGCAGCATACAGGGTTTCGGCGAGCAGTACTTC. Amino acids: CASSIQGFGEQYF.

The V call is TRBV5-1, the J call TRBJ1-4; tentative D call: TRBD1 (6 bases). V dropped 4 bases and J dropped 0 bases, with 19 bases sitting between them. The germline CDR1 and CDR2 sequences are SGHRS and YFSETQ. The CDR3 is made up of 18 amino acids. In DNA, the CDR3 is TGCGCCAGCAGCCTTGGACAGAAAGTAGCTGCAACTAATGAAAAACTGTTTTTT. Its translation: CASSLGQKVAATNEKLFF.

The rearrangement uses TRBV5-1 and TRBJ2-3, with 9 bases identical to TRBD1. The length of the CDR3 is 16 residues. V was clipped by 5 bases and J by 1 base; unmatched bases: 8. CDR1 is SGHRS, CDR2 YFSETQ, per germline. CDR3 bases: TGCGCCAGCAGTCGTACAGGGGGCCGGGGCACAGATACGCAGTATTTT. Its translation is CASSRTGGRGTDTQYF. The full variable domain, completed using reference TRBV5-1 and TRBJ2-3, is KAGVTQTPRYLIKTRGQQVTLSCSPISGHRSVSWYQQTPGQGLQFLFEYFSETQRNKGNFPGRFSGRQFSNSRSEMNVSTLELGDSALYLCASSRTGGRGTDTQYFGPGTRLTVL.

The chain links TRBV10-3 to TRBJ2-7; D is perhaps TRBD2 (6 bases). The CDR3 covers 12 residues. Per the germline V gene, CDR1 is ENHRY and CDR2 is SYGVKD. V was shortened by 6 bases and J by 0 bases, with 6 bases between the two germline ends. The CDR3 DNA sequence: TGTGCCATCAGGGAGGGCTCCTACGAGCAGTACTTC. It is translated as CAIREGSYEQYF.

CDR3 DNA: TGTGCCAGCAGCGAACTAGCGGGGGTCACAGATACGCAGTATTTT. Protein sequence: CASSELAGVTDTQYF. The genes are TRBV6-4 and TRBJ2-3; 11 positions match TRBD2. Germline values: CDR1 MRHNA, CDR2 SNTAGT. V dropped 6 bases and J dropped 2; count of bases not matched to a gene: 4. There are 15 residues in the CDR3.

V usage is TRBV10-3 and J usage is TRBJ2-5; D is unclear. The CDR3 has 13 residues. Germline V gene data show CDR1 as ENHRY and CDR2 as SYGVKD. The V and J ends lost 4 bases and 4 bases respectively, with 10 bases between them. CDR3 region: CAISGGVGETQYF. The CDR3 nucleotides read TGTGCCATCAGTGGAGGTGTTGGAGAGACCCAGTACTTC.

The CDR3 loop is CAWRRKRLTTYEQYF. The CDR3 nucleotides are TGTGCCTGGAGACGAAAGCGGCTGACTACCTACGAGCAGTACTTC. The rearrangement uses TRBV30 and TRBJ2-5; a possible D gene is TRBD2 (5 bases). The DNA end lines up better with TRBJ2-7; the J call may be wrong. CDR3 size: 15 residues. Germline V lookup: CDR1 GTSNPN, CDR2 SVGIG (reference sequence).

This clone was picked up a small number of times. The chain carries TRBV20-1 and TRBJ1-1; tentative D call: TRBD1 (6 bases). CDR1 is DFQATT, CDR2 SNEGSKA, per germline (reference sequence). This CDR3 has 11 amino acids. V was clipped by 7 bases and J by 5 bases, with 11 bases between them. The CDR3 loop reads CSVARGTEAFF. The DNA for the CDR3 is TGCAGTGTCGCGAGGGGGACTGAAGCTTTCTTT.

The CDR3 region is CASSLTGTGPTGELFF. The CDR3, as DNA: TGTGCCAGCAGCTTAACGGGGACAGGGCCCACCGGGGAGCTGTTTTTT. The chain recombines TRBV11-3 with TRBJ2-2, with TRBD1 identical over 9 bases. The trim removed 2 bases at V and 4 bases at J, leaving 5 bases unmatched. The CDR3 contains 16 residues. Germline V gene sequence: CDR1 SGHNT, CDR2 YENEEA. The full variable domain, rest sourced from reference TRBV11-3 and TRBJ2-2, is EAGVVQSPRYKIIEKKQPVAFWCNPISGHNTLYWYLQNLGQGPELLIRYENEEAVDDSQLPKDRFSAERLKGVDSTLKIQPAELGDSAVYLCASSLTGTGPTGELFFGEGSRLTVL.

V gene TRBV15 combines with J gene TRBJ2-7, with TRBD1 as a possible D gene (5 bases). The V gene lost 8 bases and the J gene lost 0 bases, with 11 bases spanning the gap. The CDR3 extends over 13 amino acids. Germline lookup yields CDR1 LNHNV and CDR2 YYDKDF (reference sequence). CDR3 amino acids: CATGQGLSYEQYF. DNA for the CDR3: TGTGCCACCGGTCAGGGCCTCTCCTACGAGCAGTACTTC.

V and J are TRBV5-8 and TRBJ2-7; D is perhaps TRBD1 or TRBD2 (5 bases each). Germline CDR1 SGHTS, CDR2 YDEGEE. Trimming removed 4 bases from V and 3 bases from J, with 17 bases in between. CDR3 size: 15 residues. The CDR3 loop reads CASSQGPPSIYEQYF. The CDR3 DNA follows: TGTGCCAGCAGCCAGGGACCTCCCTCAATCTACGAGCAGTACTTC. Combining the CDR3 with reference TRBV5-8 and TRBJ2-7 gives the whole variable domain EAGVTQSPTHLIKTRGQQATLRCSPISGHTSVYWYQQALGLGLQFLLWYDEGEERNRGNFPPRFSGRQFPNYSSELNVNALELEDSALYLCASSQGPPSIYEQYFGPGTRLTVT.

J is TRBJ2-3 and V is TRBV29-1; the D gene is possibly TRBD2 (7 bases). Germline assignment: CDR1 SQVTM and CDR2 ANQGSEA. The V end lost 5 bases, the J end lost 2 bases, and 23 bases lay between the germline ends. The CDR3 runs 17 residues. CDR3 amino acids: CSVQSGEGTWTTDTQYF. DNA for the CDR3: TGCAGCGTTCAAAGCGGGGAGGGGACATGGACCACAGATACGCAGTATTTT.

The CDR3 sequence: CSFSGGYGYTF. The CDR3 DNA reads TGCAGCTTCTCGGGAGGCTATGGCTACACCTTC. The chain recombines TRBV29-1 with TRBJ1-2, with D uncertain. The CDR3 is 11 residues long. Germline CDR1 reads SQVTM; CDR2 reads ANQGSEA. V shed 8 bases and J shed 4 bases, with 11 bases lying between them.

The chain carries TRBV5-1 and TRBJ1-4; D might be TRBD1 (6 bases). The CDR3 contains 15 residues. The germline V gene encodes CDR1 SGHRS and CDR2 YFSETQ. The ends were cut back, 1 base at V and 8 bases at J, with 15 bases in the middle. The CDR3 is CASSLRTAESEKLFF. Written as DNA, the CDR3 is TGCGCCAGCAGCTTGAGGACAGCCGAGAGCGAAAAACTGTTTTTT.

This clone was seen more than once but under ten times. The chain employs TRBV5-4 and TRBJ1-5; a possible D gene is TRBD1 (5 bases). Germline V gene lookup returns CDR1 SGHNT and CDR2 YYREEE (reference sequence). Trimming pared 2 bases from V and 4 bases from J, leaving 10 bases between. The CDR3 loop spans 14 amino acids. CDR3 residues: CASSFWGLNQPQHF. The CDR3 coding sequence is TGTGCCAGCAGCTTTTGGGGACTGAATCAGCCCCAGCATTTT.

The V call is TRBV7-2, the J call TRBJ2-2; 7 positions agree with TRBD1. This CDR3 region has 15 residues. Germline trimming cut 5 bases from V and 2 bases from J; bases unmatched to any gene: 5. Germline-derived CDR1 and CDR2 are SGHTA and FQGNSA. The CDR3 reads CASSTWTGNTGELFF. DNA of the CDR3: TGTGCCAGCAGCACCTGGACAGGAAACACCGGGGAGCTGTTTTTT.

This clone has a handful of counts. The CDR3 nucleotides read TGTGCCAGCAGTTTTGGAGTGGTCAATGAGCAGTTCTTC. Protein product: CASSFGVVNEQFF. The gene calls are TRBV6-5 and TRBJ2-1; D remains ambiguous. V lost 4 bases and J 6 bases, leaving 10 bases between the germline ends. CDR3 length equals 13 residues. Germline CDR1 and CDR2: MNHEY and SVGAGI.

V gene TRBV2 combines with J gene TRBJ1-2; 9 positions agree with TRBD1. Trimming took 6 bases from V and 5 from J; bases not matched to a gene: 4. Germline CDR1 is SNHLY and CDR2 is FYNNEI. The CDR3 sequence is 13 residues long. CDR3 nucleotides: TGTGCCAGCAGCCTGACAGGGGGGTATGGCTACACCTTC. This translates into CASSLTGGYGYTF.

This clone was recorded a few times. The J gene is TRBJ1-1, the V gene TRBV2; possibly TRBD1 for D (6 bases). V lost 9 bases and J 3 bases, leaving 11 bases between the germline ends. This CDR3 spans 12 amino acids. In germline, CDR1 is SNHLY, CDR2 FYNNEI. The CDR3 region has the DNA TGTGCCAGTACACAGGGTTACACTGAAGCTTTCTTT. It translates to CASTQGYTEAFF.

The V call is TRBV27, the J call TRBJ2-3; no clear D. CDR1 and CDR2 (germline): MNHEY, SMNVEV (reference sequence). V lost 3 bases to trimming and J lost 2 bases, with 9 bases between them. CDR3 length: 14 amino acids. CDR3 protein: CASSFGEVTDTQYF. CDR3 DNA sequence: TGTGCCAGCAGTTTTGGGGAAGTCACAGATACGCAGTATTTT.

The CDR3 is CASSVGRGRSGANVLTF. DNA for the CDR3: TGTGCCAGCAGCGTTGGCCGTGGTCGCTCTGGGGCCAACGTCCTGACTTTC. V gene TRBV7-8 combines with J gene TRBJ2-6; no firm D call. V lost 5 bases to trimming and J lost 0 bases, with 14 bases between them. The germline CDR1 and CDR2 sequences are SGHVS and FQNEAQ. The CDR3 consists of 17 residues.

This clone was seen a few times. The chain uses TRBV2 and TRBJ1-1, with 8 bases matching TRBD1. The CDR3 consists of 12 residues. CDR1 and CDR2 (germline): SNHLY, FYNNEI. With V trimmed by 10 bases and J by 5 bases, 6 bases remained unmatched. The DNA of the CDR3 is TGTGCCATCGGACAGGGTGGGACTGAAGCTTTCTTT. Protein: CAIGQGGTEAFF.

The count of this clone is one. This chain joins TRBV11-3 and TRBJ2-1; 15 bases are shared with TRBD2. The V and J ends lost 5 bases and 7 bases, in that order; junction bases with no gene match: 0. The germline gives CDR1 SGHNT, CDR2 YENEEA. The CDR3 is made up of 14 amino acids. This chain's CDR3 is CASSGLAGGNEQFF. DNA for the CDR3: TGTGCCAGCAGCGGACTAGCGGGAGGGAATGAGCAGTTCTTC.

This clone was seen just once. V gene TRBV9 combines with J gene TRBJ1-5; TRBD1 is a possible D gene (6 bases). The V end was cut by 0 bases, the J end by 6 bases, with 13 bases between. The CDR3 has 15 residues. The germline V gene encodes CDR1 SGDLS and CDR2 YYNGEE. The CDR3 region is CASSVGGRGIQPQHF. The CDR3 coding sequence is TGTGCCAGCAGCGTAGGAGGCAGGGGAATTCAGCCCCAGCATTTT.